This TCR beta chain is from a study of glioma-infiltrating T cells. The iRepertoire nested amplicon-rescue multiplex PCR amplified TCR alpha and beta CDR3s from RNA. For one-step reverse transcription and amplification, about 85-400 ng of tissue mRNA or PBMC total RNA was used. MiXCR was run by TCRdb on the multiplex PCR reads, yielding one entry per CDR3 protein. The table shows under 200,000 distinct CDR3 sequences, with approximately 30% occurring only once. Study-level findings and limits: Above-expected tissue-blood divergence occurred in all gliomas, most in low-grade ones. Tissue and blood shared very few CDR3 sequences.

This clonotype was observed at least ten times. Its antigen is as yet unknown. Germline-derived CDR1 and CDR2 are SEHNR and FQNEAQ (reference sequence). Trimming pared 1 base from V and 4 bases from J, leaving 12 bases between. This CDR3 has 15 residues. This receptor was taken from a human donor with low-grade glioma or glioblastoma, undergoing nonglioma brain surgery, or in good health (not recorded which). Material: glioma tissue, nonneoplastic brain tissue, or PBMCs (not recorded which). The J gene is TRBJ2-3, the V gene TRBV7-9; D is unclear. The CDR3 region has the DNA TGTGCCAGCAGCTTAGGACCATTAAATGCAGATACGCAGTATTTT. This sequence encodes CASSLGPLNADTQYF. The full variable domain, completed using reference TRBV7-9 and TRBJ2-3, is DTGVSQNPRHKITKRGQNVTFRCDPISEHNRLYWYRQTLGQGPEFLTYFQNEAQLEKSRLLSDRFSAERPKGSFSTLEIQRTEQGDSAMYLCASSLGPLNADTQYFGPGTRLTVL.